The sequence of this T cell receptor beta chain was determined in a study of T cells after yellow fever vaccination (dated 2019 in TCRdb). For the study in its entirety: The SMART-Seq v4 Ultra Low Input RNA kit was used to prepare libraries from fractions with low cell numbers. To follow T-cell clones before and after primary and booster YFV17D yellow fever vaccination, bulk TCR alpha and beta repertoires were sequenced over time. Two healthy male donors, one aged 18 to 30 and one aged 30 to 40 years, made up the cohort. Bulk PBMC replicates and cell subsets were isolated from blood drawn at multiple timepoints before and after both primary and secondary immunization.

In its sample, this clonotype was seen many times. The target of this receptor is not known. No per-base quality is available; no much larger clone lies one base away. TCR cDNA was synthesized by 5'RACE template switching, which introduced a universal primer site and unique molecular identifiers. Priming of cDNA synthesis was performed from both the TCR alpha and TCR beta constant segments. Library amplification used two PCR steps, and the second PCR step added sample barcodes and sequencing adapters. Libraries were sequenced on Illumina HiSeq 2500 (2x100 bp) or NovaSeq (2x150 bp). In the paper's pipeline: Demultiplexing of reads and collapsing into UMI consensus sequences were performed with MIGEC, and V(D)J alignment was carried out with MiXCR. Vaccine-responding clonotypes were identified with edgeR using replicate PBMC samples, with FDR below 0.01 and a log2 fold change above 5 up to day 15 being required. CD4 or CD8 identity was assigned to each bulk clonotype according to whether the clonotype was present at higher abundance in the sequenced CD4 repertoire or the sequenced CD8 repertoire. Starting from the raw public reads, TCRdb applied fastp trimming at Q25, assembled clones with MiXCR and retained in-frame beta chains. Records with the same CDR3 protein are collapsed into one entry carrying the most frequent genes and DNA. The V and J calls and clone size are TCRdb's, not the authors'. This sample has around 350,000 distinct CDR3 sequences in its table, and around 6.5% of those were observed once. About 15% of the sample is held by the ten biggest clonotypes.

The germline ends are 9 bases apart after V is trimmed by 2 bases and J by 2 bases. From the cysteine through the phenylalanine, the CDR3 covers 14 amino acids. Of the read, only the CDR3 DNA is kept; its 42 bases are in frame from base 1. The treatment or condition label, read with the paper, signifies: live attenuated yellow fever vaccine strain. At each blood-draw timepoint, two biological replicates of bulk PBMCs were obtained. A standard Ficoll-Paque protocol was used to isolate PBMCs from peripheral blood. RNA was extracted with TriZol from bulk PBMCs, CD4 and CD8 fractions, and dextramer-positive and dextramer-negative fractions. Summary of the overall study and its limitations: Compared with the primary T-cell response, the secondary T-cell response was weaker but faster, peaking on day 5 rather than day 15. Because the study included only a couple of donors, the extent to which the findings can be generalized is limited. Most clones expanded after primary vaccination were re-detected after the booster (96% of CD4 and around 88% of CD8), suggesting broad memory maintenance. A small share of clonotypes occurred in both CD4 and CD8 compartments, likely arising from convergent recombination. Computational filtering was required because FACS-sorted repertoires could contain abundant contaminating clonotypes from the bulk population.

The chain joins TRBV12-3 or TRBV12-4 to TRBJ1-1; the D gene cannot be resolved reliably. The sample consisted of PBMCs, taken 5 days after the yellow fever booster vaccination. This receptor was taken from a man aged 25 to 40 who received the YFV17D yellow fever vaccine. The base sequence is TGTGCCAGCAGTTTAACGGGCGCTAACACTGAAGCTTTCTTT. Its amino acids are CASSLTGANTEAFF.